The T cell receptor beta chain described here comes from a study of graft-versus-host responses after intestinal transplantation. Clones were read by immunoSEQ multiplex PCR, and TCRdb kept only the in-frame ones, dropping some. The profile covers fewer than 25,000 clones, with 70% to 90% appearing a single time and around 0.97% taken by the ten largest. The germline V gene encodes CDR1 SEHNR and CDR2 FQNEAQ (reference sequence). This CDR3 contains 19 residues. Trimming removed 5 bases from V and 5 bases from J; junction bases left unmatched: 19. The source material was PBMCs, sampled roughly 69 weeks after intestinal transplant. This sequence joins TRBV7-9 and TRBJ2-1, with 9 positions matching TRBD2. The sequence was collected from a human patient who received an intestinal transplant, so some T cells may come from the graft donor. The CDR3 coding sequence is TGTGCCAGCAGCCTCCGGGTAGCGGGAGTACTAAGGGAAGACAATGAGCAGTTCTTC. Protein: CASSLRVAGVLREDNEQFF.